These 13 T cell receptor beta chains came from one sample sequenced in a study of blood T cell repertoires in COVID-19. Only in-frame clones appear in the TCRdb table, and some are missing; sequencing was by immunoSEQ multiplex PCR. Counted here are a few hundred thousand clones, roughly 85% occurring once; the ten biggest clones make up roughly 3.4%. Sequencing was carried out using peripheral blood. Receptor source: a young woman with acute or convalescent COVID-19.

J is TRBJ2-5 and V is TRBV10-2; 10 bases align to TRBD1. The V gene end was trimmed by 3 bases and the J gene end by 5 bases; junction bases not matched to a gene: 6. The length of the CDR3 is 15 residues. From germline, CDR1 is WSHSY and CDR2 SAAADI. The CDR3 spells CASSEVTGGTETQYF. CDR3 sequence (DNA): TGCGCCAGCAGTGAAGTGACAGGGGGCACGGAGACCCAGTACTTC.

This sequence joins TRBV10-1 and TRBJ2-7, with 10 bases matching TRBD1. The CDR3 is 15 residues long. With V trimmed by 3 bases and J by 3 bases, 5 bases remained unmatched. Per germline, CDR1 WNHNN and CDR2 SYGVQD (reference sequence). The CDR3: CASSDGQGGLYEQYF. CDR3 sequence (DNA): TGCGCCAGCAGTGATGGACAGGGGGGGCTCTACGAGCAGTACTTC.

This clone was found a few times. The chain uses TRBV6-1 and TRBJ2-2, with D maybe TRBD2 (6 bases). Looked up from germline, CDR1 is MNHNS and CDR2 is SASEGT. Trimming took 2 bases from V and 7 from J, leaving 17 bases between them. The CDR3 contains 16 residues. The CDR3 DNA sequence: TGTGCCAGCAGTGAAAGGGGATCTGAGGGAGGCGGGGAGCTGTTTTTT. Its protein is CASSERGSEGGGELFF.

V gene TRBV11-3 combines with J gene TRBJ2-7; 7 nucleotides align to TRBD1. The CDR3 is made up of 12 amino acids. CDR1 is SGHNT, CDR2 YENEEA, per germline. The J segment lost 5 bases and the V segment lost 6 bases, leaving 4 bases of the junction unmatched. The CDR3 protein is CASRGTEDEQYF. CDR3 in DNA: TGTGCCAGCAGAGGGACAGAAGACGAGCAGTACTTC.

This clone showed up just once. As DNA, the CDR3 is TGTGCCAGCAGCCAAACTCAGGGGGGCTATGGCTACACCTTC. This encodes CASSQTQGGYGYTF. The V call is TRBV6-5, the J call TRBJ1-2; TRBD1 matches 7 bases. V shed 6 bases and J 4 bases; nucleotides not matched to a gene: 8. CDR1 MNHEY and CDR2 SVGAGI come from the germline V gene. CDR3 length: 14 residues.

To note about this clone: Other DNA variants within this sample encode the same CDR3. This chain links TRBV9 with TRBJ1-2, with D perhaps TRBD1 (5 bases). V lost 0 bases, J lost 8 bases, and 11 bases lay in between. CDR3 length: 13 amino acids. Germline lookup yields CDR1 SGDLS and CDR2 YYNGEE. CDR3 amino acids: CASSVDRGGGYTF. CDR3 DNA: TGTGCCAGCAGCGTAGACCGGGGGGGAGGCTACACCTTC.

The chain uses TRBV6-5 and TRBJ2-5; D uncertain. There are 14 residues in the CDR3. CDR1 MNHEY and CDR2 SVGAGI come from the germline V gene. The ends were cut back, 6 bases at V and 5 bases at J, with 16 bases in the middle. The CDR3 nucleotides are TGTGCCAGCAGCTTCGACTCGAGGCAGGAGACCCAGTACTTC. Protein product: CASSFDSRQETQYF.

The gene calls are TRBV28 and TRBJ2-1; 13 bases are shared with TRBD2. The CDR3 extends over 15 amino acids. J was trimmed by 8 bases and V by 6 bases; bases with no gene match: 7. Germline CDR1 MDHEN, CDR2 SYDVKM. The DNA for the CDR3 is TGTGCCAGCAGACTAGCGGGAGGGTACCTCTATGAGCAGTTCTTC. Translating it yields CASRLAGGYLYEQFF.

In nucleotides, the CDR3 is TGTGCCAGCAGCCCCTCGACAAGGCTGTATGGCTACACCTTC. It is translated as CASSPSTRLYGYTF. The V call is TRBV5-6, the J call TRBJ1-2; D gene unclear. Germline V gives CDR1 SGHDT, CDR2 YYEEEE. CDR3 length: 14 residues. The ends were cut back, 4 bases at V and 5 bases at J, with 15 bases in the middle.

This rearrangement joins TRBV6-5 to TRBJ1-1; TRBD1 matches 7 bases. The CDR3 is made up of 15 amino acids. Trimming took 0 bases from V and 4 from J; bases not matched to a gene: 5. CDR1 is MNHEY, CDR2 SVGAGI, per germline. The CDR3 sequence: CASSYSAGGITEAFF. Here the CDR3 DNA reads TGTGCCAGCAGTTACTCGGCAGGGGGTATCACTGAAGCTTTCTTT.

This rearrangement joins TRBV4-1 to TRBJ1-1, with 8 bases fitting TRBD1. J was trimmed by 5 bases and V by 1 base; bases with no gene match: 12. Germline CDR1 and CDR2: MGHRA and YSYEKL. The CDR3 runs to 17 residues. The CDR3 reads CASSQGTARGRGTEAFF. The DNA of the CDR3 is TGCGCCAGCAGCCAAGGGACGGCCAGGGGGCGGGGGACTGAAGCTTTCTTT.

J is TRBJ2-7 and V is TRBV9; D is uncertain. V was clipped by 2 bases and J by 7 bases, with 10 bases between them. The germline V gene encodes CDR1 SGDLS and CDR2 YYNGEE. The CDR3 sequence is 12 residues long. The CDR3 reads CASSVSDGEQYF. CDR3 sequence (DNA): TGTGCCAGCAGCGTCAGCGACGGTGAGCAGTACTTC.

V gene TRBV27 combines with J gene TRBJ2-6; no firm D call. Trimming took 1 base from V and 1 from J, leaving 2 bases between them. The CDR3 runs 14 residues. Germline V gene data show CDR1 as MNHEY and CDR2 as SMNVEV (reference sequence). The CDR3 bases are TGTGCCAGCAGTTTATTATCTGGGGCCAACGTCCTGACTTTC. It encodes CASSLLSGANVLTF.